This TCR beta chain was retrieved from a study of beta chain features in type 1 diabetes. Findings and caveats of the study: Shortening of TCRB CDR3s, moderate but significant, appeared in all four CD4+ subsets of Type 1 diabetes patients. The naive, central memory and Treg TCRB repertoires of patients appeared to be more similar to one another than those of healthy donors.

CD45RO/CCR7/CD25/CD127/CD95/CD27 separated CD4+ naive, central memory, regulatory and stem cell-like memory cells by sorting. Germline CDR1 is MGHRA and CDR2 is YSYEKL. The V end lost 1 base, the J end lost 7 bases, and 10 bases lay between the germline ends. The CDR3 sequence is 13 residues long. The investigators reverse transcribed all of the isolated RNA, so they sequenced expressed TCRB transcripts. TCRdb keeps only in-frame clones here, not all; method: immunoSEQ multiplex PCR. Of about 360,000 clones listed, 10% to 15% are singletons. On this clone: As yet, its antigen is unknown.

The sequenced material came from naive CD4+ T cells from blood. The receptor's source is a young man in good health. The chain links TRBV4-1 to TRBJ1-2; a possible D gene is TRBD1 (5 bases). As DNA, the CDR3 is TGCGCCAGCAGCCAAGTGGAGGGGTCTGGCTACACCTTC. It encodes CASSQVEGSGYTF.